This T cell receptor (beta chain) was identified during a study of blood T cell repertoires in COVID-19. In the study overall: PBMCs, B-cell-depleted T cells, or T cells were the source of the cDNA or gDNA that made up the material.

The germline gives CDR1 MNHEY, CDR2 SVGEGT. V was clipped by 4 bases and J by 10 bases; unmatched bases: 11. The CDR3 loop spans 16 amino acids. Method: immunoSEQ multiplex PCR; TCRdb's copy keeps in-frame clones and lacks some. This sample carries 200,000 to 300,000 clones, 75% to 90% of them seen once, and the ten largest clones take 8.6%. The sequence came from a human donor in a cohort sampled during active COVID-19. This chain links TRBV6-2 or TRBV6-3 with TRBJ1-6, with 9 positions matching TRBD1. The source material was peripheral blood. CDR3 bases: TGTGCCAGCAGTTCGACCAGGACAGGGGCTTTGTCACCCCTCCACTTT. It yields the protein CASSSTRTGALSPLHF.